The 8 T cell receptor beta chains below all came from one sample that was sequenced in a study of beta chain features in type 1 diabetes (dated by TCRdb to about 2018). Library preparation employed the immunoSEQ multiplex PCR assay. The entire amount of isolated RNA was reverse transcribed using the High Capacity cDNA Reverse Transcription Kit, so the sequenced TCRB transcripts were expressed ones. TCRdb provides this immuneACCESS table in a form limited to in-frame rearrangements. Some clones are lacking; in checked studies, under half of them reflect an unresolved V gene, and why the rest are absent is not known. Recorded for this sample are around 340,000 clones; 15% to 20% of them occurred a single time. The leading ten clones occupy 0.044% of the sample. The sample consisted of naive CD4+ T cells from blood. In the paper's terms, the cell subset or site label means: true naive CD4+ T cells. Receptors originate from a woman aged 18-29 years in good health.

This rearrangement joins TRBV7-6 to TRBJ2-1, with unresolved D. The V end lost 1 base, the J end lost 5 bases, and 12 bases lay between the germline ends. Germline CDR1 SGHVS, CDR2 FNYEAQ. There are 15 residues in the CDR3. CDR3 sequence reads: CASSLGFVANNEQFF. For the CDR3, the DNA is TGTGCCAGCAGCTTAGGGTTCGTAGCAAACAATGAGCAGTTCTTC.

This chain links TRBV4-1 with TRBJ2-1; 8 bases agree with TRBD1. V trimming: 0 bases; J trimming: 9 bases; junction bases outside the gene matches: 16. This CDR3 spans 18 amino acids. CDR1 and CDR2 (germline): MGHRA, YSYEKL. The CDR3 spells CASSQDWGMDRVRGEQFF. CDR3 sequence (DNA): TGCGCCAGCAGCCAAGATTGGGGCATGGACAGGGTAAGGGGTGAGCAGTTCTTC.

The V and J genes are TRBV29-1 and TRBJ1-5; TRBD1 matches at 7 bases. The CDR3 runs 14 residues. The V segment lost 4 bases and the J segment 3 bases; nucleotides outside the gene matches: 6. From germline, CDR1 is SQVTM and CDR2 ANQGSEA. The CDR3 region is CSVGPGGINQPQHF. The CDR3 DNA is TGCAGCGTTGGACCAGGGGGGATCAATCAGCCCCAGCATTTT.

This clone was picked up one time. The chain couples TRBV18 to TRBJ2-6; D might be TRBD1 (5 bases). V lost 3 bases and J 0 bases, leaving 12 bases between the germline ends. The CDR3 is 17 residues long. Germline CDR1 KGHSH, CDR2 LQKENI. DNA for the CDR3: TGTGCCAGCTCACCCCTGACAGTTGCCTCTGGGGCCAACGTCCTGACTTTC. This encodes CASSPLTVASGANVLTF.

CDR3 nucleotides: TGTGCCTGGAGTGTACAGAGTACGCCCCAGCATTTT. It is translated as CAWSVQSTPQHF. The chain recombines TRBV30 with TRBJ1-5, with D unresolved. Trimming cost V 0 bases and J 9 bases, with 9 bases left between them. The germline V gene encodes CDR1 GTSNPN and CDR2 SVGIG (reference sequence). CDR3 length: 12 amino acids.

The chain joins TRBV5-6 to TRBJ2-2; no firm D call. The V gene's germline CDR1 is SGHDT and CDR2 YYEEEE. The CDR3 length is 14 residues. Trimming stripped 4 bases from V and 0 bases from J, with 7 bases between. The CDR3 loop is CASSLGSNTGELFF. As DNA, the CDR3 is TGTGCCAGCAGCCTAGGCTCGAACACCGGGGAGCTGTTTTTT.

This chain's CDR3 is CSVRPEWGGNTEAFF. DNA of the CDR3: TGCAGCGTCCGACCCGAGTGGGGAGGGAACACTGAAGCTTTCTTT. This chain uses TRBV29-1 with TRBJ1-1; D is uncertain. Trimming shortened V by 6 bases and J by 1 base, and 18 bases separated the two germline ends. CDR1 is SQVTM and CDR2 is ANQGSEA in the germline V gene. The CDR3 has 15 residues.

The chain combines TRBV9 with TRBJ1-2, with a weak D call TRBD1 (5 bases). Germline values: CDR1 SGDLS, CDR2 YYNGEE. The CDR3 spans 15 residues. V gave up 0 bases and J gave up 7 bases, with 16 bases separating them. Here the CDR3 DNA reads TGTGCCAGCAGCGTAGGACAGCTCCAGTCATTTGGCTACACCTTC. This encodes CASSVGQLQSFGYTF.